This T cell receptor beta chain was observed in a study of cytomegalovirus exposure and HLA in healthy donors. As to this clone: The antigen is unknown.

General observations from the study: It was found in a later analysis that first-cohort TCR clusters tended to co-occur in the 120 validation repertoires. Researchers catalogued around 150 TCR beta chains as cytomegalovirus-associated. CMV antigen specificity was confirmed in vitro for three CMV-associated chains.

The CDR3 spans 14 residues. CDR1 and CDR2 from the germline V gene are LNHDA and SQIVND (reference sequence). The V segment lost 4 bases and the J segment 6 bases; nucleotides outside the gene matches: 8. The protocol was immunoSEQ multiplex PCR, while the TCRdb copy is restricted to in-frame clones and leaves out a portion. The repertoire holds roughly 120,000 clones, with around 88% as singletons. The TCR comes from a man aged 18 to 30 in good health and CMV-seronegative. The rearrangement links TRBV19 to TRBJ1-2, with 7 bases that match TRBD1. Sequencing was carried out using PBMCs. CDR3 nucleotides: TGTGCCAGTAGTACCGGGACAGCCCGAAATGGCTACACCTTC. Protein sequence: CASSTGTARNGYTF.